The clone carrying this T cell receptor beta chain was detected only a few times. The entry originates in a study of T-cell reconstitution after alpha-beta-depleted transplantation in children. CDR3 size: 13 residues. The germline V and J ends were trimmed by 1 base and 5 bases, with 9 bases remaining between them. CDR1 MGHRA and CDR2 YSYEKL come from the germline V gene. Library preparation (for TCRbeta) was performed with unique molecular identifiers. TCRdb called the PCR reads again in MiXCR, with one record for every CDR3 protein. This table holds some 500,000 distinct CDR3 sequences, about 16% found once.

The TCR was taken from a human donor who donated a stem cell graft to a child with acute lymphoblastic leukemia. The sequencing here drew on PBMCs from the stem cell graft donor, taken from the stem cell graft. The chain recombines TRBV4-1 with TRBJ2-7; D ambiguous. CDR3 sequence reads: CASSQGRIDEQYF. CDR3 DNA: TGCGCCAGCAGCCAAGGTAGAATAGACGAGCAGTACTTC.